This TCR beta chain originates from a study of regulatory T cells in long-lasting Graves disease (dated by TCRdb to about 2021). Context from the whole study: Persistent Graves' disease was defined as persistently positive TSH receptor autoantibodies together with antithyroid drug treatment for over 5 years. This study used TCR sequencing and RNA sequencing of peripheral blood to compare persistent Graves' disease patients against newly diagnosed Graves' disease patients. The study took place in China and was registered as a clinical trial. A total of 33 samples were covered by TCR sequencing, comprising around 13 persistent and around 20 newly diagnosed Graves' disease patients. Antithyroid drugs had been taken for about 9.7 years on average by persistent Graves' disease patients in the clinical cohort. Results the study describes overall, beyond this receptor: More public clonotypes were shared among persistent patients (around 3,000) than among newly diagnosed patients (over 900). Sequencing and analysis were limited to the TCR beta chain. Lower TCR Shannon entropy and fewer highly expanded clones were observed in persistent Graves' disease patients than in newly diagnosed patients, which suggested clonal expansion. The authors acknowledged the small sample size as a limitation that may reduce accuracy. Peripheral blood alone was examined, since thyroid tissue, which constituted the primary lesion, could not be accessed. Persistent disease showed preferential use of TRBV28, TRBJ1-2 and TRBJ2-5, whereas newly diagnosed disease favored TRBV20-1 and TRBJ2-1.

The protocol used for the library was multiplex PCR. TCRdb lists the instrument as Illumina HiSeq 4000. iRepertoire HTBI primers and Arm-PCR amplification of CDR3 regions were used to construct TCR beta libraries. Before sequencing, the PCR products went through gel purification. As for the original processing: A total of around 66 TRBV and some 15 TRBJ segments were identified across samples and were used for gene usage analysis of CDR3 amino acid clonotypes. Filtered high-quality paired reads were merged into contigs using COPE and FqMerger. Contigs were aligned with BLAST to IMGT TRBV, TRBD and TRBJ reference genes, and CDR3 was defined per IMGT. Any clonotype with a frequency above 0.1% was counted as a highly expanded clone. Shannon entropy was used to measure repertoire diversity, and the Gini coefficient was used to measure V-J evenness. Public clonotypes were defined as clonotypes shared by more than one individual. TCRdb trimmed the raw reads at Q25, called clones with MiXCR and kept productive beta chains. Entries are consolidated by CDR3 protein sequence, retaining the most common genes and DNA. The V and J calls follow TCRdb's processing rather than the paper's. This sample is represented by roughly 500,000 distinct CDR3 sequences; 20% of them were singletons. The ten top clones hold less than 9% of the sample.

On this clonotype: The antigen it binds to is not known. Per-base quality was not reported, and no clone a single base away is much larger than it.

The CDR3 contains 15 residues, cysteine and phenylalanine counted. The retained sequence is limited to the CDR3, 45 bases, with the frame set at the first base. The germline V gene provides CDR1 SGHVS and CDR2 FQNEAQ. The junction shows trimming of 4 bases on V and 1 base on J, plus 13 bases between the germline ends. The label giving this sample's time point can be read as: persistent/refractory GD, antithyroid drugs over 5 years with positive TRAb. For both TCR sequencing and RNA sequencing, RNA was extracted from PBMCs using TRIzol. The diagnosis of Graves' disease followed American Thyroid Association guidelines. The patients came from an endocrinology department in Xi'an, China. Each patient gave about 9.1 milliliters of peripheral blood, collected in an EDTA anticoagulant tube. Ficoll Paque Plus density gradient separation was used to isolate PBMCs, and no further T cell sorting was done. An Agilent 2100 Bioanalyzer and agarose gel were used to assess RNA quality, and a NanoDrop 2000 was used to measure RNA concentration.

The rearranged chain carries TRBV7-8 and TRBJ1-1, and perhaps TRBD1 as D gene, on 6 matching bases. The receptor comes from a female donor with Graves disease. The sample was peripheral blood mononuclear cells (PBMCs), taken when the disease was refractory, from a patient treated with antithyroid drugs. The DNA sequence is TGTGCCAGCAGCTGGAGGACAGACACGAACACTGAAGCTTTCTTT. This gives the protein CASSWRTDTNTEAFF.